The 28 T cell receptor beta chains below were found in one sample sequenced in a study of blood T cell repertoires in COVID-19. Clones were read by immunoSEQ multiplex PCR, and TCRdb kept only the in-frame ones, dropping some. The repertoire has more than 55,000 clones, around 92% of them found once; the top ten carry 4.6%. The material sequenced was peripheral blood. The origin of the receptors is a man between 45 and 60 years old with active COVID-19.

The CDR3 nucleotides are TGTGCCAGCAGTTTTAAAAACGAGCAGTACTTC. Its translation: CASSFKNEQYF. This chain uses TRBV28 with TRBJ2-7; no firm D call. With 3 bases removed from V and 5 bases from J, the gap between germline ends came to 5 bases. The germline CDR1 and CDR2 sequences are MDHEN and SYDVKM. The CDR3 has 11 amino acids.

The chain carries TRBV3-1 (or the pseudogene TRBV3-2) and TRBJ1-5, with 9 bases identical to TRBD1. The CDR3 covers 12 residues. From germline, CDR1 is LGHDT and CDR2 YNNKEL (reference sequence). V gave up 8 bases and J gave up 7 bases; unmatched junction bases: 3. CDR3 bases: TGTGCCAGCGGGACAGGGCGGCAGCCCCAGCATTTT. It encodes CASGTGRQPQHF.

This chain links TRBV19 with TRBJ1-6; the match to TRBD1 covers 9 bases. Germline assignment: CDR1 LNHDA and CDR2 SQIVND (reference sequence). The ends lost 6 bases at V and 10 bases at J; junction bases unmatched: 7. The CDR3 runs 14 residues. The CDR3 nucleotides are TGTGCCAGTAGGGGACAGGGTAGCGGATCACCCCTCCACTTT. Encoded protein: CASRGQGSGSPLHF.

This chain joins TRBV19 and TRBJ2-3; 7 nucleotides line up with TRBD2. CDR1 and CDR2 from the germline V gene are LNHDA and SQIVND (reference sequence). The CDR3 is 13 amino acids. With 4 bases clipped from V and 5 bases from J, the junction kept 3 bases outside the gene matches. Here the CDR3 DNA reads TGTGCCAGTAGTAGGACTAGGGGAGATACGCAGTATTTT. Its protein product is CASSRTRGDTQYF. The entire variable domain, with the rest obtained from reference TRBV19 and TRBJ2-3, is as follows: DGGITQSPKYLFRKEGQNVTLSCEQNLNHDAMYWYRQDPGQGLRLIYYSQIVNDFQKGDIAEGYSVSREKKESFPLTVTSAQKNPTAFYLCASSRTRGDTQYFGPGTRLTVL.

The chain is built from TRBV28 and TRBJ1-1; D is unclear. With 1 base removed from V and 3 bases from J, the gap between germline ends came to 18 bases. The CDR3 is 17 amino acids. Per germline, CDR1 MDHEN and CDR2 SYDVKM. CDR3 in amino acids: CASSLFVQPRDDTEAFF. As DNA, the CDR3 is TGTGCCAGCAGTTTATTTGTACAGCCTCGGGATGACACTGAAGCTTTCTTT.

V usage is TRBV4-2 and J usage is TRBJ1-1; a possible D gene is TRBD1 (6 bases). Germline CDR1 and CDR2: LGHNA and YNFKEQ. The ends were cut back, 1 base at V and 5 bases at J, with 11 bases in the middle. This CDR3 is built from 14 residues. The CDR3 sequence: CASSQVTQGTEAFF. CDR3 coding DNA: TGTGCCAGCAGCCAAGTGACTCAGGGGACTGAAGCTTTCTTT.

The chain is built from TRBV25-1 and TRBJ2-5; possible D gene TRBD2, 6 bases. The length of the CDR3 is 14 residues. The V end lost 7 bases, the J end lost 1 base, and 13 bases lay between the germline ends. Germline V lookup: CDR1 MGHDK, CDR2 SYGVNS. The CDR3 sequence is CASTGGAAQETQYF. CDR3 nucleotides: TGTGCCAGCACCGGCGGGGCTGCCCAAGAGACCCAGTACTTC.

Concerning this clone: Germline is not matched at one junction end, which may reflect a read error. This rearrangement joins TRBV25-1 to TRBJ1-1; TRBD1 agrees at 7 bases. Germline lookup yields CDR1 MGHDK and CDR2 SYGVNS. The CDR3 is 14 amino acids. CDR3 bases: TGTGCCTGCAGTGAACAGGGGCTGGTCACTGAAGCTTTCTTT. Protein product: CACSEQGLVTEAFF.

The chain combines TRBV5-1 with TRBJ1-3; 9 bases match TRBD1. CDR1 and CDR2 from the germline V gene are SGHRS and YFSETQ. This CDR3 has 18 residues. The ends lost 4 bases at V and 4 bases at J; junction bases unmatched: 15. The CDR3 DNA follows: TGCGCCAGCAGCGTCCGGGACAGGGATACCGAAGTGGGAAACACCATATATTTT. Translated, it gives CASSVRDRDTEVGNTIYF.

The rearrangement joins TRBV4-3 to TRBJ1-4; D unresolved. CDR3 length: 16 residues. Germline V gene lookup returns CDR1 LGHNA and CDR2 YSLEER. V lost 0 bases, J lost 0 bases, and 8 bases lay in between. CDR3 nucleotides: TGCGCCAGCAGCCAAGATGGCAGTGCAACTAATGAAAAACTGTTTTTT. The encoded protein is CASSQDGSATNEKLFF.

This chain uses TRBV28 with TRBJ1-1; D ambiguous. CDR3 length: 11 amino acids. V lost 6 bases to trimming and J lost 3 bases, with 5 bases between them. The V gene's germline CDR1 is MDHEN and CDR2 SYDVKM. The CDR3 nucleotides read TGTGCCAGCAGGTGGCACACTGAAGCTTTCTTT. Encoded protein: CASRWHTEAFF.

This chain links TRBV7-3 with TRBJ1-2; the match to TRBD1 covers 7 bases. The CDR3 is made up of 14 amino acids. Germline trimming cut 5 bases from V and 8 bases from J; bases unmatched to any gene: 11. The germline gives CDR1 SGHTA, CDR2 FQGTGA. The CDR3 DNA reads TGTGCCAGCAGCCCATCCGACAGGGCGGGGGGCTACACCTTC. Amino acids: CASSPSDRAGGYTF.

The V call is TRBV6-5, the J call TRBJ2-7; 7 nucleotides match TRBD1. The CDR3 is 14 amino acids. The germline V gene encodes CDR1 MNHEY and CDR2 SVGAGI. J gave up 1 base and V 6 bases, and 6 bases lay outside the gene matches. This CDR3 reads CASRPIRGSYEQYF. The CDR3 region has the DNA TGTGCCAGCAGACCCATCAGGGGGTCCTACGAGCAGTACTTC.

The CDR3 is CASSELANVPDTQYF. The CDR3 coding sequence is TGTGCCAGCAGTGAACTAGCCAACGTCCCAGATACGCAGTATTTT. The gene calls are TRBV2 and TRBJ2-3, with D maybe TRBD2 (5 bases). The V gene's germline CDR1 is SNHLY and CDR2 FYNNEI. V gave up 2 bases and J gave up 4 bases, with 13 bases separating them. CDR3 length: 15 amino acids.

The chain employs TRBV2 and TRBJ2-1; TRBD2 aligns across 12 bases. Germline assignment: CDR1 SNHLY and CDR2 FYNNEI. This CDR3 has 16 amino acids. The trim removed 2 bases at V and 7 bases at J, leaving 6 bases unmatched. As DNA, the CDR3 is TGTGCCAGCAGTGAATTCTGGACTAGCGGGGCTAATGAGCAGTTCTTC. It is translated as CASSEFWTSGANEQFF.

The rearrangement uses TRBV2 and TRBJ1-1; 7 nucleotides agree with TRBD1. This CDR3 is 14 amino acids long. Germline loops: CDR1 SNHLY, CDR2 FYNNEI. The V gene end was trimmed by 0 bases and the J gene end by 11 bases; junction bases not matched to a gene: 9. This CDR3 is CASSEALREGAAFF. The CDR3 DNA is TGTGCCAGCAGTGAAGCGCTTCGGGAGGGGGCTGCTTTCTTT. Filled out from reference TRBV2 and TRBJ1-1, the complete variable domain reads EPEVTQTPSHQVTQMGQEVILRCVPISNHLYFYWYRQILGQKVEFLVSFYNNEISEKSEIFDDQFSVERPDGSNFTLKIRSTKLEDSAMYFCASSEALREGAAFFGQGTRLTVV.

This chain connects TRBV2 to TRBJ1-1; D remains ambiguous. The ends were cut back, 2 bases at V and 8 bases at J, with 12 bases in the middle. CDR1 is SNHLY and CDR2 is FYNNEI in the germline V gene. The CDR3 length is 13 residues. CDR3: CASSEKPGIEAFF. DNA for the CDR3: TGTGCCAGCAGTGAAAAGCCGGGAATAGAAGCTTTCTTT. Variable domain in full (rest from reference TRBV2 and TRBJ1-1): EPEVTQTPSHQVTQMGQEVILRCVPISNHLYFYWYRQILGQKVEFLVSFYNNEISEKSEIFDDQFSVERPDGSNFTLKIRSTKLEDSAMYFCASSEKPGIEAFFGQGTRLTVV.

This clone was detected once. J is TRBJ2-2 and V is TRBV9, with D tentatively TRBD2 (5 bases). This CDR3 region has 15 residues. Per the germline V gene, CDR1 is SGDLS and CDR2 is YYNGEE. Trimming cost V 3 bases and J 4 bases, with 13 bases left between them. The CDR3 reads CASSDRGRSTGELFF. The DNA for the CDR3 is TGTGCCAGCAGCGACCGGGGAAGATCCACCGGGGAGCTGTTTTTT.

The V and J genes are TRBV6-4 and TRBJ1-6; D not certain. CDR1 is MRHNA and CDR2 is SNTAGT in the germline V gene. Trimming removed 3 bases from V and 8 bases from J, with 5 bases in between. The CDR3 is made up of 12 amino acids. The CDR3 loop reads CASSESDSPLHF. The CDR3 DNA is TGTGCCAGCAGTGAGTCCGATTCACCCCTCCACTTT.

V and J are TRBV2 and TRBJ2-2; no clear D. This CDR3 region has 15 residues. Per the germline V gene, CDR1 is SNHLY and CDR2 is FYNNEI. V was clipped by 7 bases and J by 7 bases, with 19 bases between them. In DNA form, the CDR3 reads TGTGCCAGCACACCTACGTCGTTTACCCGCGGGGAGCTGTTTTTT. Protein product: CASTPTSFTRGELFF.

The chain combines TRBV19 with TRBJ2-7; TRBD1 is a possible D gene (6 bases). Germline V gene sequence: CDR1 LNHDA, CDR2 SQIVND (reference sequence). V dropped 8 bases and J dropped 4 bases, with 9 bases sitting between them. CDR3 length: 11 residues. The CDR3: CASSGVYEQYF. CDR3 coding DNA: TGTGCCAGTTCAGGGGTTTACGAGCAGTACTTC.

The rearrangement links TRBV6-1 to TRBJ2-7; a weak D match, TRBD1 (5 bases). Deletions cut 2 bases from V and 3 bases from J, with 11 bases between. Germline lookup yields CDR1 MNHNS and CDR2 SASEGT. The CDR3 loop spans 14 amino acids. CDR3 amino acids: CASSEQGVFYEQYF. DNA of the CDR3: TGTGCCAGCAGTGAACAGGGCGTTTTCTACGAGCAGTACTTC.

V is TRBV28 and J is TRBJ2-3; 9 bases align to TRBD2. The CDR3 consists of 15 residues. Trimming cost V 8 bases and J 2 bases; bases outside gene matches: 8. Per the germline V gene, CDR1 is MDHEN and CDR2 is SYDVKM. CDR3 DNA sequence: TGTGCCAGCCTGGGCGCGGGAGGGCCCACAGATACGCAGTATTTT. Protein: CASLGAGGPTDTQYF.

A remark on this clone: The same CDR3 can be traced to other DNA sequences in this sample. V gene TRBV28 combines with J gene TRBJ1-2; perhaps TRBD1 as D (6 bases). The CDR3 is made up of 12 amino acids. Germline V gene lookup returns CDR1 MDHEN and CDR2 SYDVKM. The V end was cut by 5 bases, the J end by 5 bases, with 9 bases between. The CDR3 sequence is CASSLQGYGYTF. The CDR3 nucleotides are TGTGCCAGCAGTCTGCAGGGGTATGGCTACACCTTC.

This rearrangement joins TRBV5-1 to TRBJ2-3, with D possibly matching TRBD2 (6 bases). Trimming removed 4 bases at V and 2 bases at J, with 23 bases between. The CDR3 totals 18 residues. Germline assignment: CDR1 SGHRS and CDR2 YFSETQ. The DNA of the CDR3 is TGCGCCAGCAGCCGGAAAATCGAGATTGGCGGGAACACAGATACGCAGTATTTT. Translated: CASSRKIEIGGNTDTQYF.

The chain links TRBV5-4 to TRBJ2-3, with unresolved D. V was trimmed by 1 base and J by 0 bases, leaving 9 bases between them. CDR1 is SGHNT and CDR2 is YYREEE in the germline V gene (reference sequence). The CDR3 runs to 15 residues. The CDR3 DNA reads TGTGCCAGCAGCTTGTTTCTATCTAGCACAGATACGCAGTATTTT. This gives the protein CASSLFLSSTDTQYF.

The CDR3 reads CASSSLRGTGDHRAGYTF. Written as DNA, the CDR3 is TGTGCCAGCAGCTCGCTAAGGGGGACAGGGGACCACAGAGCTGGCTACACCTTC. The rearrangement links TRBV11-2 to TRBJ1-2; 10 bases match TRBD1. The trim removed 4 bases at V and 7 bases at J, leaving 18 bases unmatched. Germline lookup yields CDR1 SGHAT and CDR2 FQNNGV. The CDR3 covers 18 residues.

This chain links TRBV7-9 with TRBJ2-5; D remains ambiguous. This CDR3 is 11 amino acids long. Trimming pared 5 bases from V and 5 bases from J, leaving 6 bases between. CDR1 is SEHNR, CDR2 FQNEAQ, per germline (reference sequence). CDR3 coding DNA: TGTGCCAGCAGCATCAGGGAGACCCAGTACTTC. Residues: CASSIRETQYF.